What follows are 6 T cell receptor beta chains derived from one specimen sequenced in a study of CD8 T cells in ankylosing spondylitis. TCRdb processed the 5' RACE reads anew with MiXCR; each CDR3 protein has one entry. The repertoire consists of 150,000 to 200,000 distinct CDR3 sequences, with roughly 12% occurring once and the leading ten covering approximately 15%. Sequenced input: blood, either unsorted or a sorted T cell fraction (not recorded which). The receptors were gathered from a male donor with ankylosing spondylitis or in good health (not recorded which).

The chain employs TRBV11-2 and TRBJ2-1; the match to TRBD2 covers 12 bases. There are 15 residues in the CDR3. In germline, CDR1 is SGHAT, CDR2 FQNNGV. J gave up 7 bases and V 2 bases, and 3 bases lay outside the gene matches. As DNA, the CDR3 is TGTGCCAGCAGCTTACTAGCGGGGGGGCCAAATGAGCAGTTCTTC. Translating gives CASSLLAGGPNEQFF.

Here the CDR3 reads CASSDGQGAYEQYF. The DNA of the CDR3 is TGCGCCAGCAGCGACGGACAGGGGGCCTACGAGCAGTACTTC. V usage is TRBV5-1 and J usage is TRBJ2-7; the match to TRBD1 covers 10 bases. CDR1 SGHRS and CDR2 YFSETQ come from the germline V gene. This CDR3 comprises 14 residues. The J segment lost 2 bases and the V segment lost 4 bases, leaving 3 bases of the junction unmatched.

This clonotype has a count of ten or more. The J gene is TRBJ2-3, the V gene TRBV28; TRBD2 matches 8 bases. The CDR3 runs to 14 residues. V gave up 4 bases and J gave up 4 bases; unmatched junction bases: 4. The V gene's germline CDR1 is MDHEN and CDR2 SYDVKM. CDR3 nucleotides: TGTGCCAGCAGTTCAAGACTAGCGCCAGATACGCAGTATTTT. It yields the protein CASSSRLAPDTQYF.

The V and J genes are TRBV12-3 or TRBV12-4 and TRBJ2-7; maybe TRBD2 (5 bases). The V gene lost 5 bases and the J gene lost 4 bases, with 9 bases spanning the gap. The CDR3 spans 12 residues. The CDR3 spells CASSREGYEQYF. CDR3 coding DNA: TGTGCCAGCAGTCGAGAGGGTTACGAGCAGTACTTC.

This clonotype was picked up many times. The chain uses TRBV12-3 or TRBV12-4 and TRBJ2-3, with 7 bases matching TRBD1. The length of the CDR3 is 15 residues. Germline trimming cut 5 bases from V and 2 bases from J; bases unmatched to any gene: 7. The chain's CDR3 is CASSLAGQDTDTQYF. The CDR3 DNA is TGTGCCAGCAGTCTGGCCGGACAGGACACAGATACGCAGTATTTT.

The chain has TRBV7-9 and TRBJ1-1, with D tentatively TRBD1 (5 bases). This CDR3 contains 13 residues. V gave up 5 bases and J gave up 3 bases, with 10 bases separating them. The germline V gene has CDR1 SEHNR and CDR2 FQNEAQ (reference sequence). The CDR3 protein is CASSQTGYTEAFF. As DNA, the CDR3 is TGTGCCAGCAGCCAAACAGGTTACACTGAAGCTTTCTTT.